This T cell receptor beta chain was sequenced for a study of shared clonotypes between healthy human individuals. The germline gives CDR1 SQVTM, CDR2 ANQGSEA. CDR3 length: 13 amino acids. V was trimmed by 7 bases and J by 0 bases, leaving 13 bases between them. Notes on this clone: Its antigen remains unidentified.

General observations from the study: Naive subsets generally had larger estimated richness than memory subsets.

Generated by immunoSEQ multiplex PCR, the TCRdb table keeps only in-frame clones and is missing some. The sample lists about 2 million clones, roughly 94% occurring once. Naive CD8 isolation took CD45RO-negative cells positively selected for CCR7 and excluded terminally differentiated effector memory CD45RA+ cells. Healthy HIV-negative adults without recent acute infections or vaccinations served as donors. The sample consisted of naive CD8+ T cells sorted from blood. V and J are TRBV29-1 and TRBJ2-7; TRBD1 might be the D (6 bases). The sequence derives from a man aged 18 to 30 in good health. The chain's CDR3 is CSARTVTSYEQYF. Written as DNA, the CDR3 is TGCAGCGCAAGGACAGTCACCTCCTACGAGCAGTACTTC.